Following are 9 T cell receptor beta chains from one sample sequenced in a study of post-analysis software for immune sequencing data. Notes on the study in general: Controls showed lower frequencies than patients for roughly 5 TRBV segments, and TRBV5-6, TRBV5-1 and TRBV20-1 were among these.

Their antigens remain unidentified. The TCR beta cDNA libraries carried unique molecular identifiers. TCRdb independently ran MiXCR on the PCR reads; one entry per CDR3 protein. The data hold fewer than 700,000 distinct CDR3 sequences, with 44% observed a single time. The sample taken for sequencing was blood. The source of these receptors is a girl between 5 and 17 years old with multiple sclerosis.

CDR3 protein: CASSETGTGGEQYF. DNA of the CDR3: TGTGCCAGCAGTGAAACCGGGACAGGGGGCGAGCAGTACTTC. This rearrangement joins TRBV28 to TRBJ2-7; 11 bases agree with TRBD1. Losses at the gene ends were 5 bases for V and 6 bases for J; bases not matched to a gene: 6. The CDR3 covers 14 residues. CDR1 is MDHEN, CDR2 SYDVKM, per germline.

The rearrangement links TRBV12-3 or TRBV12-4 to TRBJ2-7, with 10 bases lining up with TRBD2. Trimming took 8 bases from V and 3 from J; bases not matched to a gene: 4. The CDR3 consists of 13 residues. This CDR3 is CASGSGGIYEQYF. The CDR3 DNA sequence: TGTGCCAGCGGTAGCGGGGGGATCTACGAGCAGTACTTC.

This chain links TRBV12-3 or TRBV12-4 with TRBJ2-1; 8 nucleotides align to TRBD2. The CDR3 runs to 15 residues. V lost 2 bases to trimming and J lost 3 bases; unmatched junction nucleotides: 3. The CDR3 region is CASSLKSGSYNEQFF. The CDR3 DNA sequence: TGTGCCAGCAGTTTAAAGAGCGGGAGCTACAATGAGCAGTTCTTC.

This chain uses TRBV24-1 with TRBJ2-7; 8 nucleotides align to TRBD2. The germline gives CDR1 KGHDR, CDR2 SFDVKD. The V gene end was trimmed by 3 bases and the J gene end by 5 bases; junction bases not matched to a gene: 5. CDR3 length equals 14 residues. CDR3 sequence: CATSDKAGGDEQYF. CDR3 sequence (DNA): TGTGCCACCAGTGATAAGGCGGGGGGAGACGAGCAGTACTTC.

The rearrangement joins TRBV5-4 to TRBJ2-5, with a tentative D call TRBD2 (5 bases). The V end lost 3 bases, the J end lost 2 bases, and 17 bases lay between the germline ends. CDR1 SGHNT and CDR2 YYREEE come from the germline V gene (reference sequence). CDR3 length equals 16 residues. CDR3 loop: CASSSSLRTGQETQYF. The CDR3, as DNA: TGTGCCAGCAGCTCGTCATTACGGACGGGGCAAGAGACCCAGTACTTC.

This clonotype was counted a few times. The chain joins TRBV27 to TRBJ2-1; possible D gene TRBD1, 6 bases. V gave up 2 bases and J gave up 8 bases, with 16 bases separating them. CDR3 length: 15 amino acids. Germline loops: CDR1 MNHEY, CDR2 SMNVEV (reference sequence). The CDR3 DNA follows: TGTGCCAGCAGTTTAAGTAACAGGGCATACGATGAGCAGTTCTTC. Translation gives CASSLSNRAYDEQFF.

V is TRBV20-1 and J is TRBJ2-1; D unclear. Deletions cut 0 bases from V and 7 bases from J, with 16 bases between. This CDR3 spans 15 amino acids. Germline CDR1 reads DFQATT; CDR2 reads SNEGSKA (reference sequence). CDR3 residues: CSARDPGLGGNEQFF. The CDR3 nucleotides read TGCAGTGCTAGAGATCCGGGCCTCGGTGGGAATGAGCAGTTCTTC.

This clonotype showed up many times. This chain links TRBV10-3 with TRBJ2-7, with D possibly matching TRBD2 (5 bases). The CDR3 is made up of 15 amino acids. Per germline, CDR1 ENHRY and CDR2 SYGVKD. V was clipped by 3 bases and J by 4 bases, with 16 bases between them. The CDR3 DNA sequence: TGTGCCATCAGTGAAGAGCAGAGCAGCGGATACGAGCAGTACTTC. Protein sequence: CAISEEQSSGYEQYF.

This rearrangement joins TRBV7-9 to TRBJ2-4; D gene uncertain. Germline lookup yields CDR1 SEHNR and CDR2 FQNEAQ (reference sequence). V was cut by 6 bases and J by 5 bases, with 14 bases left in between. This CDR3 contains 14 residues. The CDR3 protein is CASSPTIGENIQYF. The DNA for the CDR3 is TGTGCCAGCAGTCCTACTATCGGCGAAAACATTCAGTACTTC.